A selection of T cell receptor beta chains follows, all from one sample in a study of cytomegalovirus exposure and HLA in healthy donors. Some clones are missing from TCRdb's copy, which holds only in-frame ones; the method was immunoSEQ multiplex PCR. The sample records around 250,000 clones, 80% to 95% being singletons. Sequenced: PBMCs. These receptors all stem from a woman aged 25-40 years in good health and CMV-seronegative. Each CDR3 is given with its conserved first and last residue. A D gene is named only where the DNA matches it firmly. The size field is filled for only some rows; it gives once, few, many or a size class.

cdr3_aa | cdr3_nt | j_call | d_call | clone_size | v_call
CASSELGHNEQFF | TGTGCCAGCAGTGAGCTGGGGCACAATGAGCAGTTCTTC | TRBJ2-1 | . | . | TRBV6-1
CASSGTGQGLRDEQFF | TGTGCCAGCAGTGGCACGGGACAGGGTCTTCGGGATGAGCAGTTCTTC | TRBJ2-1 | TRBD1 | . | TRBV5-6
CASSLTAGVNYGYTF | TGTGCCAGCAGTCTAACCGCAGGGGTTAACTATGGCTACACCTTC | TRBJ1-2 | . | . | TRBV6-5
CSVDGFTGVYGYTF | TGCAGCGTTGACGGGTTTACAGGGGTCTATGGCTACACCTTC | TRBJ1-2 | TRBD1 | . | TRBV29-1
CASSLAVGDETQYF | TGTGCCAGCAGCTTAGCGGTCGGGGATGAGACCCAGTACTTC | TRBJ2-5 | . | once | TRBV7-6
CASSFRGTHSYEQYF | TGTGCCAGCAGCTTTAGAGGGACACACTCCTACGAGCAGTACTTC | TRBJ2-7 | . | once | TRBV5-6
CAWGGLMWDTQYF | TGTGCCTGGGGGGGGCTTATGTGGGATACGCAGTATTTT | TRBJ2-3 | . | . | TRBV30
CATSELLWARASEKLFF | TGTGCCACCAGCGAGCTGCTCTGGGCCAGAGCGAGTGAAAAACTGTTTTTT | TRBJ1-4 | . | . | TRBV15
CASSSTSGANTGELFF | TGCGCCAGCAGCTCGACTAGCGGGGCGAACACCGGGGAGCTGTTTTTT | TRBJ2-2 | TRBD2 | few | TRBV5-1
CAIAPGAGGTEAFF | TGTGCCATTGCTCCGGGGGCAGGGGGCACTGAAGCTTTCTTT | TRBJ1-1 | TRBD1 | . | TRBV10-3
CASSTTRPQDRVYEQYF | TGTGCCAGCAGCACTACCCGTCCGCAGGACAGGGTGTACGAGCAGTACTTC | TRBJ2-7 | . | . | TRBV21-1
CASSLDHYEQYF | TGTGCCAGCAGCCTGGACCACTACGAGCAGTACTTC | TRBJ2-7 | . | few | TRBV5-4
CASSRGAGGYNEQYF | TGTGCCAGTAGTAGGGGAGCGGGAGGGTACAACGAGCAGTACTTC | TRBJ2-7 | TRBD2 | . | TRBV19
CASSTRLPGGGETQYF | TGTGCCAGCAGCACCCGACTACCCGGAGGTGGGGAGACCCAGTACTTC | TRBJ2-5 | . | . | TRBV14
CASSVVSGADTGELFF | TGTGCCAGCAGCGTAGTCTCAGGGGCCGACACCGGGGAGCTGTTTTTT | TRBJ2-2 | . | . | TRBV9
CASLAINTGELFF | TGTGCCAGCTTAGCGATTAACACCGGGGAGCTGTTTTTT | TRBJ2-2 | . | . | TRBV6-1